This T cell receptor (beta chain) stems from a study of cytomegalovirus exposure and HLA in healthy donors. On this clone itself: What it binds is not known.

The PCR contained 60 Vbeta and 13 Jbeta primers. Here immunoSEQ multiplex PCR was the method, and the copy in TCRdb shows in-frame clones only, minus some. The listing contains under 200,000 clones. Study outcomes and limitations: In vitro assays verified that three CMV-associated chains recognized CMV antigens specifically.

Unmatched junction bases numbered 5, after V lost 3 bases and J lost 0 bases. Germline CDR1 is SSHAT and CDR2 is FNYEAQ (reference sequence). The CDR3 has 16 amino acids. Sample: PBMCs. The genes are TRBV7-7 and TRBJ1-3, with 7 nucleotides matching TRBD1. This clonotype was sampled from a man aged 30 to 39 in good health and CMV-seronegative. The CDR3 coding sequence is TGTGCCAGCAGCTTGGGTGGGACAGACTCTGGAAACACCATATATTTT. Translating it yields CASSLGGTDSGNTIYF.